This T cell receptor beta chain was recorded in a study of blood T cells in healthy people across ages. The CDR3 contains 16 residues. Germline loops: CDR1 LGHDT, CDR2 YNNKEL (reference sequence). Using a J-beta primer mix together with a sample-barcoded 5' primer, a second PCR was run for about 6 to 12 cycles. TCRdb itself ran the 5' RACE reads through MiXCR, one entry per CDR3 protein. The sample lists 1.8 million or so distinct CDR3 sequences; roughly two fifths were seen once. This clonotype was seen a handful of times. The V and J genes are TRBV3-1 and TRBJ2-7, with 8 bases lining up with TRBD2. The end of the DNA aligns better with TRBJ2-5, so the J call may be wrong. What was sequenced was blood. This TCR derives from a human donor in good health. The CDR3: CASSHKTGLEAETQYF. DNA for the CDR3: TGTGCCAGCAGCCACAAGACGGGACTAGAGGCGGAGACCCAGTACTTC.